A single sample gave rise to the 18 T cell receptor beta chains below, sequenced in a study of T cell responses to AZD1222 COVID-19 vaccine. Sequencing used immunoSEQ multiplex PCR; TCRdb keeps in-frame clones, though not all of them. The sample consists of fewer than 150,000 clones, 70% to 90% of them appearing once. The material sequenced was peripheral blood, taken on day 0 of AZD1222 vaccination. All receptors come from an adult in good health.

This rearrangement joins TRBV19 to TRBJ1-1; D is unresolved. This CDR3 region has 13 residues. The germline V gene encodes CDR1 LNHDA and CDR2 SQIVND (reference sequence). The germline V and J ends were trimmed by 7 bases and 6 bases, with 15 bases remaining between them. The CDR3 coding sequence is TGTGCCAGTAACGTGAAGGGAAGGGCTGAAGCTTTCTTT. It translates to CASNVKGRAEAFF.

The CDR3 coding sequence is TGTGCCAGCAGCCCTGACAGGGGTTATGGCTACACCTTC. Its translation: CASSPDRGYGYTF. The chain joins TRBV6-2 or TRBV6-3 to TRBJ1-2; 8 positions match TRBD1. The ends lost 6 bases at V and 5 bases at J; junction bases unmatched: 5. The CDR3 covers 13 residues. Germline V gene lookup returns CDR1 MNHEY and CDR2 SVGEGT.

This chain joins TRBV28 and TRBJ1-5; 7 bases match TRBD1. This CDR3 has 18 residues. The V segment lost 1 base and the J segment 0 bases; nucleotides outside the gene matches: 9. Germline CDR1 MDHEN, CDR2 SYDVKM. The CDR3 region is CASSLSRQGRNSNQPQHF. The CDR3 DNA is TGTGCCAGCAGTTTATCCCGACAGGGCAGGAATAGCAATCAGCCCCAGCATTTT.

The chain uses TRBV12-3 or TRBV12-4 and TRBJ1-4; D is possibly TRBD1 (5 bases). Trimming took off 10 bases at V and 7 bases at J, with 13 bases between the two ends. CDR3 length equals 12 residues. CDR3 sequence: CATSRGVEKLFF. CDR3 nucleotides: TGTGCCACCTCAAGGGGAGTTGAAAAACTGTTTTTT.

This clone appeared once. The rearrangement uses TRBV5-1 and TRBJ1-5; TRBD1 matches at 10 bases. Germline loops: CDR1 SGHRS, CDR2 YFSETQ. Unmatched junction bases numbered 6, after V lost 4 bases and J lost 8 bases. The CDR3 contains 14 residues. CDR3 region: CASSTGQGFEPQHF. The CDR3 DNA is TGCGCCAGCAGCACGGGACAGGGGTTTGAGCCCCAGCATTTT.

J is TRBJ1-1 and V is TRBV11-2; no clear D gene. CDR3 size: 14 residues. CDR1 is SGHAT and CDR2 is FQNNGV in the germline V gene. V was clipped by 2 bases and J by 5 bases, with 12 bases between them. In DNA form, the CDR3 reads TGTGCCAGCAGCTTAATCGAAGGAGGGACTGAAGCTTTCTTT. It translates to CASSLIEGGTEAFF. The whole variable domain, filled in from reference TRBV11-2 and TRBJ1-1, reads EAGVAQSPRYKIIEKRQSVAFWCNPISGHATLYWYQQILGQGPKLLIQFQNNGVVDDSQLPKDRFSAERLKGVDSTLKIQPAKLEDSAVYLCASSLIEGGTEAFFGQGTRLTVV.

V is TRBV6-4 and J is TRBJ2-3, with 9 bases fitting TRBD1. The CDR3 is made up of 14 amino acids. Germline CDR1 MRHNA, CDR2 SNTAGT. The V segment lost 3 bases and the J segment 6 bases; nucleotides outside the gene matches: 4. The DNA of the CDR3 is TGTGCCAGCAGTGAGACAGGGGGAATCGATACGCAGTATTTT. This encodes CASSETGGIDTQYF.

The chain carries TRBV30 and TRBJ2-7; D could derive from TRBD1 or TRBD2 (6 bases each). The V gene's germline CDR1 is GTSNPN and CDR2 SVGIG (reference sequence). V was shortened by 8 bases and J by 4 bases, with 9 bases between the two germline ends. The CDR3 loop spans 10 amino acids. The DNA for the CDR3 is TGTGCCGGGGGGCAGTACGAGCAGTACTTC. It codes for CAGGQYEQYF.

This chain uses TRBV28 with TRBJ1-6; no definite D call. The CDR3 length is 13 residues. Germline CDR1 is MDHEN and CDR2 is SYDVKM. V was cut by 6 bases and J by 8 bases, with 11 bases left in between. CDR3 nucleotide sequence: TGTGCCAGCAGCGAGGGTATTTATTCACCCCTCCACTTT. Encoded protein: CASSEGIYSPLHF.

This chain joins TRBV19 and TRBJ2-7; 7 bases fit TRBD1. This CDR3 spans 14 amino acids. CDR1 and CDR2 from the germline V gene are LNHDA and SQIVND (reference sequence). V lost 5 bases to trimming and J lost 7 bases; unmatched junction nucleotides: 11. For the CDR3, the DNA is TGTGCCAGTAGTCCGGATGACAGGGCTCGGGAGCAGTACTTC. Translated, it gives CASSPDDRAREQYF.

This chain connects TRBV6-5 to TRBJ1-5; TRBD1 agrees at 8 bases. After removal of 0 bases from V and 3 bases from J, the junction contained 4 bases not matched to a gene. Per the germline V gene, CDR1 is MNHEY and CDR2 is SVGAGI. The length of the CDR3 is 16 residues. The CDR3 sequence is CASSYSGQGLNQPQHF. The CDR3 nucleotides are TGTGCCAGCAGTTACTCAGGACAGGGCCTCAATCAGCCCCAGCATTTT.

This clone was seen only a few times. The chain employs TRBV5-5 and TRBJ2-7; the D call may be TRBD1 or TRBD2 (5 bases each). Germline CDR1 is SGHKS and CDR2 is YYEKEE (reference sequence). This CDR3 spans 11 amino acids. V was pared by 5 bases and J by 11 bases, with 14 bases between. CDR3 in amino acids: CASSRDQGEYF. Here the CDR3 DNA reads TGTGCCAGCAGTCGGGACCAAGGGGAGTACTTC.

This chain joins TRBV19 and TRBJ1-1, with a tentative D call TRBD1 (5 bases). The CDR3 covers 14 residues. V lost 7 bases, J lost 2 bases, and 14 bases lay in between. The germline V gene has CDR1 LNHDA and CDR2 SQIVND (reference sequence). The CDR3 loop is CASTIGGGNTEAFF. CDR3 bases: TGTGCCAGTACCATCGGGGGGGGAAACACTGAAGCTTTCTTT.

V usage is TRBV2 and J usage is TRBJ2-3, with D perhaps TRBD1 or TRBD2 (5 bases each). V lost 8 bases, J lost 4 bases, and 16 bases lay in between. Germline V lookup: CDR1 SNHLY, CDR2 FYNNEI. CDR3 length: 14 amino acids. CDR3 bases: TGTGCCAGCTTCCGGGGCGTTCAACCAGATACGCAGTATTTT. This gives the protein CASFRGVQPDTQYF.

V gene TRBV19 combines with J gene TRBJ1-2; D ambiguous. The germline gives CDR1 LNHDA, CDR2 SQIVND (reference sequence). The V gene lost 10 bases and the J gene lost 8 bases, with 8 bases spanning the gap. This CDR3 is 9 amino acids long. For the CDR3, the DNA is TGTGCCAATATAGAAGGCTACACCTTC. Its protein is CANIEGYTF.

The J gene is TRBJ2-7, the V gene TRBV2, with 7 positions matching TRBD2. V lost 5 bases, J lost 3 bases, and 7 bases stayed unmatched. The germline CDR1 and CDR2 sequences are SNHLY and FYNNEI. This CDR3 has 14 amino acids. The CDR3 spells CASSYFWGGYEQYF. DNA for the CDR3: TGTGCCAGCAGTTACTTCTGGGGGGGCTACGAGCAGTACTTC.

V gene TRBV19 combines with J gene TRBJ2-5; D ambiguous. The CDR3 runs to 13 residues. CDR1 and CDR2 (germline): LNHDA, SQIVND (reference sequence). Trimming pared 0 bases from V and 2 bases from J, leaving 4 bases between. The CDR3 region has the DNA TGTGCCAGTAGTATAGACCGGCAAGAGACCCAGTACTTC. Translated, it gives CASSIDRQETQYF.

This clone was counted at least ten times. This CDR3 is CASSGGVRYGYTF. DNA for the CDR3: TGTGCCAGCTCGGGGGGGGTGCGCTATGGCTACACCTTC. J is TRBJ1-2 and V is TRBV12-3 or TRBV12-4; D is perhaps TRBD1 (5 bases). V lost 8 bases to trimming and J lost 4 bases, with 14 bases between them. The CDR3 is 13 amino acids.